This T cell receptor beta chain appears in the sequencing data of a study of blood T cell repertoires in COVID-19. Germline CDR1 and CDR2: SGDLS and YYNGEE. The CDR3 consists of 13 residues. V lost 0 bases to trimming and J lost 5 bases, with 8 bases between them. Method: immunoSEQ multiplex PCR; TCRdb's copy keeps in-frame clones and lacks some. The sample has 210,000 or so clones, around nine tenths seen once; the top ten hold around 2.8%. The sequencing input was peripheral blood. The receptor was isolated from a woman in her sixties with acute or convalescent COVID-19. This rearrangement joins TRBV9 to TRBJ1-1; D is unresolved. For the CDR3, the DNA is TGTGCCAGCAGCGTAGTTCCGGGGACTGAAGCTTTCTTT. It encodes CASSVVPGTEAFF.